This T cell receptor (beta chain) was observed in a study of blood T cells in healthy people across ages. A sample-barcoded 5' primer and a J-beta primer mix were used in a second PCR of roughly 7 to 11 cycles. One entry per CDR3 protein results from TCRdb running MiXCR on the 5' RACE reads. The sample holds 800,000 or so distinct CDR3 sequences, around a quarter seen once. This clonotype has just a few counts. Peripheral blood from each donor was collected in a volume of 8.5 to 10 milliliters. Germline CDR1 is SGHTA and CDR2 is FQGNSA. This CDR3 region has 14 residues. V lost 4 bases and J 6 bases, leaving 13 bases between the germline ends. The sample was also reused in another study, on T cells of mothers and their children.

Sequenced: blood. This receptor was identified in a boy between 10 and 17 years old in good health. The chain combines TRBV7-2 with TRBJ2-4, with no clear D. The CDR3 loop reads CASSYIHSRNIQYF. For the CDR3, the DNA is TGTGCCAGCAGCTATATACACAGCCGAAACATTCAGTACTTC.